Below are 30 T cell receptor beta chains sequenced from a single sample in a study of Graves' ophthalmopathy and Graves' hyperthyroidism. For repertoire sequencing, the TCR beta CDR3 regions were amplified from RNA transcripts. The first-round RT-PCR employed HTBI primers together with the Qiagen OneStep RT-PCR kit. A multiplex PCR was then performed as the second round. TCRdb itself ran the multiplex PCR reads through MiXCR, one entry per CDR3 protein. The sample includes 900,000 to 1,200,000 distinct CDR3 sequences, 36% seen only once; the top ten take roughly 11%. Sequenced input: peripheral blood or thyroid tissue (not recorded which). These TCRs come from an adult man with Graves' hyperthyroidism.

In the case of this clonotype: The DNA is omitted, as the CDR3 cannot be located on it reliably, and the CDR3 follows TCRdb's listing. V and J are TRBV25-1 and TRBJ2-7; the listed D gene, TRBD2, was not tested against the DNA. Germline V gene data show CDR1 as MGHDK and CDR2 as SYGVNS. The CDR3 has 16 amino acids, counting both end residues. CDR3: CACSASPGGTGYEQYF.

The chain has TRBV20-1 and TRBJ1-5, with TRBD1 matching 8 bases. This CDR3 has 16 residues. The trim removed 1 base at V and 3 bases at J, leaving 8 bases unmatched. CDR1 and CDR2 from the germline V gene are DFQATT and SNEGSKA (reference sequence). The CDR3 nucleotides read TGCAGTGCTAGAGCTGCCGGGACAGGTTTCAATCAGCCCCAGCATTTT. This encodes CSARAAGTGFNQPQHF.

In its sample, this clonotype was seen many times. The J gene is TRBJ1-5, the V gene TRBV10-3; no firm D call. The length of the CDR3 is 13 residues. The germline V gene has CDR1 ENHRY and CDR2 SYGVKD. Trimming took 6 bases from V and 0 from J, leaving 6 bases between them. The CDR3 region has the DNA TGTGCCATCAGCCAAACTAGCAATCAGCCCCAGCATTTT. It specifies CAISQTSNQPQHF.

At least ten counts were recorded for this clonotype. The chain carries TRBV7-2 and TRBJ2-2; D gene unclear. This CDR3 spans 14 amino acids. The germline V gene encodes CDR1 SGHTA and CDR2 FQGNSA. V shed 1 base and J shed 3 bases, with 6 bases lying between them. The CDR3: CASSLVTYTGELFF. The CDR3 DNA is TGTGCCAGCAGCTTAGTGACCTACACCGGGGAGCTGTTTTTT.

The chain recombines TRBV6-2 or TRBV6-3 with TRBJ1-6; TRBD1 might be the D (6 bases). The germline V gene has CDR1 MNHEY and CDR2 SVGEGT. V was pared by 7 bases and J by 6 bases, with 13 bases between. This CDR3 has 14 residues. The DNA of the CDR3 is TGTGCCAGCATCTCGACAGGAGCTAATTCACCCCTCCACTTT. Translated, it gives CASISTGANSPLHF.

The chain uses TRBV12-3 or TRBV12-4 and TRBJ1-3; D is ambiguous. The CDR3 extends over 11 amino acids. V dropped 7 bases and J dropped 8 bases, with 9 bases sitting between them. CDR3 residues: CASTPSDTIYF. The DNA of the CDR3 is TGTGCCAGCACCCCTTCGGACACCATATATTTT.

The chain links TRBV4-1 to TRBJ1-1; D not certain. Germline V gives CDR1 MGHRA, CDR2 YSYEKL. Trimming left V 1 base short and J 9 bases short, with 15 bases between. The CDR3 runs 14 residues. CDR3 sequence: CASSQVEGLMKAFF. The CDR3 bases are TGCGCCAGCAGCCAAGTAGAAGGATTAATGAAAGCTTTCTTT.

Details on this clonotype: Germline is not matched at one junction end, which may reflect a read error. The chain employs TRBV12-3 or TRBV12-4 and TRBJ2-2; D gene uncertain. This CDR3 comprises 15 residues. CDR3 sequence reads: CASSLRGLNPGELFF. CDR3 nucleotides: TGTGCCAGCAGTTTGAGAGGTCTGAACCCCGGGGAGCTGTTTTTT.

V gene TRBV7-9 combines with J gene TRBJ2-7, with D maybe TRBD2 (5 bases). This CDR3 has 13 residues. Germline assignment: CDR1 SEHNR and CDR2 FQNEAQ (reference sequence). Trimming removed 8 bases from V and 0 bases from J, with 11 bases in between. The CDR3 DNA sequence: TGTGCCAGCCGATCGGGGTACTCCTACGAGCAGTACTTC. Its protein is CASRSGYSYEQYF.

The J gene is TRBJ2-2, the V gene TRBV19; D may be TRBD1 (5 bases). The germline V gene encodes CDR1 LNHDA and CDR2 SQIVND (reference sequence). This CDR3 contains 14 residues. V lost 7 bases, J lost 5 bases, and 14 bases lay in between. In DNA, the CDR3 is TGTGCCAGTACTAATCTGGGGCGGACCGGGGAGCTGTTTTTT. As protein: CASTNLGRTGELFF.

DNA for the CDR3: TGTGCCAGCAGCTTAAGATACCGGGAGAGATGGGAGACCCAGTACTTC. Its protein product is CASSLRYRERWETQYF. The V gene is TRBV5-6, the J gene TRBJ2-5; TRBD2 is a possible D gene (6 bases). Germline CDR1 SGHDT, CDR2 YYEEEE. The CDR3 is 16 amino acids. V was clipped by 2 bases and J by 5 bases, with 19 bases between them. Full variable domain (outside the CDR3, taken from reference TRBV5-6 and TRBJ2-5): DAGVTQSPTHLIKTRGQQVTLRCSPKSGHDTVSWYQQALGQGPQFIFQYYEEEERQRGNFPDRFSGHQFPNYSSELNVNALLLGDSALYLCASSLRYRERWETQYFGPGTRLLVL.

This clonotype was observed many times. The chain is built from TRBV7-2 and TRBJ1-5; 7 bases map to TRBD1. V gave up 7 bases and J gave up 4 bases; unmatched junction bases: 13. CDR3 length equals 16 residues. Germline values: CDR1 SGHTA, CDR2 FQGNSA. CDR3 DNA: TGTGCCAGCACTCCCGGGTGGGCAGGGGGGAATCAGCCCCAGCATTTT. It codes for CASTPGWAGGNQPQHF.

The chain recombines TRBV25-1 with TRBJ2-1; the D call may be TRBD1 or TRBD2 (5 bases each). Germline CDR1 and CDR2: MGHDK and SYGVNS. Trimming took off 8 bases at V and 10 bases at J, with 18 bases between the two ends. CDR3 length: 13 amino acids. The CDR3 DNA follows: TGTGCCAGCGAAGGAGGAGGACAAGTCGAGCAGTTCTTC. Its protein is CASEGGGQVEQFF.

The rearrangement uses TRBV5-1 and TRBJ2-3; D is unclear. V lost 0 bases, J lost 6 bases, and 8 bases lay in between. The CDR3 extends over 13 amino acids. In germline, CDR1 is SGHRS, CDR2 YFSETQ. The CDR3 DNA reads as TGCGCCAGCAGCTTGGTGGAAGGGGATACGCAGTATTTT. Translated: CASSLVEGDTQYF.

In its sample, this clonotype was seen a few times. This sequence joins TRBV3-1 and TRBJ1-5; D perhaps matches TRBD1 (6 bases). V shed 1 base and J shed 7 bases, with 8 bases lying between them. CDR1 LGHDT and CDR2 YNNKEL come from the germline V gene (reference sequence). This CDR3 spans 13 amino acids. The CDR3 region is CASSQGGPQPQHF. The CDR3 nucleotides are TGTGCCAGCAGCCAAGGGGGGCCCCAGCCCCAGCATTTT. The full variable domain, with the rest looked up from reference TRBV3-1 and TRBJ1-5, is DTAVSQTPKYLVTQMGNDKSIKCEQNLGHDTMYWYKQDSKKFLKIMFSYNNKELIINETVPNRFSPKSPDKAHLNLHINSLELGDSAVYFCASSQGGPQPQHFGDGTRLSIL.

This clonotype showed up many times. The gene calls are TRBV7-2 and TRBJ2-7; either TRBD1 or TRBD2 may supply D (5 bases each). The germline CDR1 and CDR2 sequences are SGHTA and FQGNSA. The V end lost 5 bases, the J end lost 2 bases, and 13 bases lay between the germline ends. The CDR3 sequence is 14 residues long. The CDR3 here is CASSPWGITYEQYF. The CDR3 coding sequence is TGTGCCAGCAGCCCATGGGGGATCACCTACGAGCAGTACTTC.

The table lists this clonotype with a few counts. The V and J genes are TRBV6-4 and TRBJ1-3, with 7 positions matching TRBD1. CDR3 size: 16 residues. Unmatched junction bases numbered 10, after V lost 3 bases and J lost 5 bases. Germline V gene lookup returns CDR1 MRHNA and CDR2 SNTAGT. The CDR3 DNA follows: TGTGCCAGCAGTGAAGCCCCGGGACAGCTGAGAAACACCATATATTTT. This encodes CASSEAPGQLRNTIYF.

In its sample, this clonotype was seen a few times. The chain combines TRBV12-3 or TRBV12-4 with TRBJ1-5, with D unresolved. This CDR3 is 15 amino acids long. The germline V and J ends were trimmed by 5 bases and 6 bases, with 17 bases remaining between them. As DNA, the CDR3 is TGTGCCAGCAGTCCCGGAGGCTGGGGAGGTCAGCCCCAGCATTTT. It is translated as CASSPGGWGGQPQHF.

This clonotype has ten or more counts. The gene calls are TRBV4-1 and TRBJ2-5; 9 positions match TRBD1. The CDR3 extends over 14 amino acids. CDR1 is MGHRA, CDR2 YSYEKL, per germline. V lost 3 bases, J lost 9 bases, and 8 bases stayed unmatched. CDR3 protein: CASSQGQGLRAQYF. DNA for the CDR3: TGCGCCAGCAGCCAGGGACAGGGTCTTCGGGCCCAGTACTTC.

This clonotype was recorded at least ten times. J is TRBJ2-5 and V is TRBV12-3 or TRBV12-4; 9 nucleotides align to TRBD1. The CDR3 is 14 residues long. The ends lost 7 bases at V and 5 bases at J; junction bases unmatched: 8. The CDR3 loop reads CASTWDREPETQYF. CDR3 nucleotide sequence: TGTGCCAGCACTTGGGACAGGGAACCGGAGACCCAGTACTTC.

CDR3 amino acids: CAISYSLGAGNTEAFF. The CDR3 DNA sequence: TGTGCCATCAGTTACTCATTGGGGGCCGGTAACACTGAAGCTTTCTTT. The chain couples TRBV10-3 to TRBJ1-1; D perhaps matches TRBD1 (6 bases). Per germline, CDR1 ENHRY and CDR2 SYGVKD. There are 16 residues in the CDR3. The V end was cut by 5 bases, the J end by 2 bases, with 18 bases between.

Only one count was recorded for this clonotype. The chain combines TRBV4-3 with TRBJ1-2; possible D gene TRBD1, 6 bases. V was cut by 4 bases and J by 8 bases, with 17 bases left in between. Germline-derived CDR1 and CDR2 are LGHNA and YSLEER. CDR3 size: 14 residues. The CDR3 reads CASSPDATGRGYTF. CDR3 sequence (DNA): TGCGCCAGCAGCCCAGACGCGACAGGACGGGGCTACACCTTC.

This clonotype has more than one count but fewer than ten. V is TRBV5-6 and J is TRBJ1-2; 11 bases agree with TRBD1. The ends lost 2 bases at V and 5 bases at J; junction bases unmatched: 5. The CDR3 is made up of 15 amino acids. The germline gives CDR1 SGHDT, CDR2 YYEEEE. DNA for the CDR3: TGTGCCAGCAGCTTCCGGGACAGGGGGTTTTATGGCTACACCTTC. Protein sequence: CASSFRDRGFYGYTF.

The rearrangement joins TRBV19 to TRBJ2-6; 7 bases are a match to TRBD1. This CDR3 spans 16 amino acids. V shed 5 bases, J shed 6 bases, and the junction held 10 bases outside the gene matches. In germline, CDR1 is LNHDA, CDR2 SQIVND (reference sequence). CDR3 region: CASSAGRGLVANVLTF. CDR3 bases: TGTGCCAGTAGTGCGGGTAGGGGGCTAGTGGCCAACGTCCTGACTTTC.

This clonotype was picked up one time. The chain carries TRBV10-3 and TRBJ2-2, with 8 positions matching TRBD1. Germline CDR1 is ENHRY and CDR2 is SYGVKD. Unmatched junction bases numbered 9, after V lost 2 bases and J lost 4 bases. The CDR3 runs 17 residues. Written as DNA, the CDR3 is TGTGCCATCAGTGAGCCGCAGACAGGGGAGACCACCGGGGAGCTGTTTTTT. Encoded protein: CAISEPQTGETTGELFF.

The chain joins TRBV20-1 to TRBJ2-5; D gene uncertain. V lost 4 bases and J lost 2, with 14 bases in between. Germline V gene sequence: CDR1 DFQATT, CDR2 SNEGSKA (reference sequence). This CDR3 comprises 14 residues. The chain's CDR3 is CSAIPYLKQETQYF. Here the CDR3 DNA reads TGCAGTGCTATTCCTTACCTGAAACAAGAGACCCAGTACTTC.

This clonotype was found many times. The chain is built from TRBV7-9 and TRBJ1-1, with D uncertain. Trimming removed 6 bases from V and 6 bases from J, with 5 bases in between. The CDR3 extends over 10 amino acids. The germline V gene has CDR1 SEHNR and CDR2 FQNEAQ (reference sequence). The CDR3: CASSGSEAFF. The DNA for the CDR3 is TGTGCCAGCAGTGGATCTGAAGCTTTCTTT. Supplemented by reference TRBV7-9 and TRBJ1-1, the full variable domain reads DTGVSQNPRHKITKRGQNVTFRCDPISEHNRLYWYRQTLGQGPEFLTYFQNEAQLEKSRLLSDRFSAERPKGSFSTLEIQRTEQGDSAMYLCASSGSEAFFGQGTRLTVV.

This clonotype appeared many times. The V and J genes are TRBV20-1 and TRBJ2-5, with 10 bases aligning to TRBD2. The CDR3 sequence is 14 residues long. Trimming took 6 bases from V and 0 from J; bases not matched to a gene: 4. Germline V gene lookup returns CDR1 DFQATT and CDR2 SNEGSKA (reference sequence). The CDR3 region is CSAEGLADQETQYF. The CDR3 coding sequence is TGCAGTGCCGAAGGACTAGCGGACCAAGAGACCCAGTACTTC.

This clonotype was found a few times. The chain uses TRBV4-1 and TRBJ2-2; D is unresolved. The ends were cut back, 1 base at V and 7 bases at J, with 7 bases in the middle. The CDR3 totals 13 residues. Germline assignment: CDR1 MGHRA and CDR2 YSYEKL. The CDR3 DNA follows: TGCGCCAGCAGCCAAGTTTATGACGGGGAGCTGTTTTTT. This encodes CASSQVYDGELFF.

Of note for this clonotype: One end of the junction fails to match germline, which may point to a read error. This chain connects TRBV7-2 to TRBJ1-2; no reliable D call. Germline V CDR1 and CDR2: SGHTA, FQGNSA. The CDR3 covers 12 residues. For the CDR3, the DNA is TGTGCCAGCAGCTTAGCAAGGTCAGACCTCACATTC. Translated, it gives CASSLARSDLTF.